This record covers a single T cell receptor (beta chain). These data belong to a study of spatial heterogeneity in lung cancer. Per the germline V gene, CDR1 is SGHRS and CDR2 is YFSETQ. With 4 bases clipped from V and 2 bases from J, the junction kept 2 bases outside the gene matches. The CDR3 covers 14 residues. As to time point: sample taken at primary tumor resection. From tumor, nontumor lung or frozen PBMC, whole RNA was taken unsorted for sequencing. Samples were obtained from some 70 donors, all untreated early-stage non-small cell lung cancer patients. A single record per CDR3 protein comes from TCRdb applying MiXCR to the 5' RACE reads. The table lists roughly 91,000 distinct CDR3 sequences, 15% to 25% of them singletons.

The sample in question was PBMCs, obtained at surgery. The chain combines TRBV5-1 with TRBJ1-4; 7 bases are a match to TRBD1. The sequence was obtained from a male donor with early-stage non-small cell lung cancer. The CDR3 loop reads CASSRGQTNEKLFF. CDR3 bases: TGCGCCAGCAGCCGGGGACAGACTAATGAAAAACTGTTTTTT.